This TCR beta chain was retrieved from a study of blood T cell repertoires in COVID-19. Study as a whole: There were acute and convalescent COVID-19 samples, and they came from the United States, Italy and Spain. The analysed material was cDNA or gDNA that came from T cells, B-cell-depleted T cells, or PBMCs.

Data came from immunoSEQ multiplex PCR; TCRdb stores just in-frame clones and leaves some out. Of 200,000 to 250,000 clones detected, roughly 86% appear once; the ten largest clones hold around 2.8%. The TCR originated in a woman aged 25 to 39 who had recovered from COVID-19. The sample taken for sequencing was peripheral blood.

The CDR3 loop reads CASSDWGLYEQYF. The CDR3 bases are TGTGCCAGCAGTGATTGGGGGCTGTACGAGCAGTACTTC. The chain has TRBV6-1 and TRBJ2-7, with a possible D match to TRBD1 (6 bases). The CDR3 covers 13 residues. V was cut by 3 bases and J by 4 bases, with 10 bases left in between. CDR1 is MNHNS and CDR2 is SASEGT in the germline V gene.